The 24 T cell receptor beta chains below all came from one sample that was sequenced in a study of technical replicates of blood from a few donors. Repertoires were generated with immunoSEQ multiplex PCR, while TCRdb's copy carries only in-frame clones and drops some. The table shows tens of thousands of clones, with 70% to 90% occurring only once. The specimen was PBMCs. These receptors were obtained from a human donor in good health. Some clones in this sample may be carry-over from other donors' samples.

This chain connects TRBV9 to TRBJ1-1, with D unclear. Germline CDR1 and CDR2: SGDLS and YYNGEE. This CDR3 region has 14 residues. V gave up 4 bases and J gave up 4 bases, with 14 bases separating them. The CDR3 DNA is TGTGCCAGCAGCCCTCAGGTGGGTAGCACTGAAGCTTTCTTT. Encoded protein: CASSPQVGSTEAFF.

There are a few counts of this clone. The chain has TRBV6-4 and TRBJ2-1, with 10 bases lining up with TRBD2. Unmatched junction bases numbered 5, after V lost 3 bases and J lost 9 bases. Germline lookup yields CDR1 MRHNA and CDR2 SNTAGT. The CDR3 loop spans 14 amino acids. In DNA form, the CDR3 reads TGTGCCAGCAGTGAGTCTAGCGGGGGCTCTGAGCAGTTCTTC. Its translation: CASSESSGGSEQFF.

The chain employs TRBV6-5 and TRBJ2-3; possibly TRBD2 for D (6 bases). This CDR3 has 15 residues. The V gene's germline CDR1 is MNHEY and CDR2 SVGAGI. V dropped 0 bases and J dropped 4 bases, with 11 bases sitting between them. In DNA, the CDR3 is TGTGCCAGCAGTTACTCGGGGCGGGGATCAGATACGCAGTATTTT. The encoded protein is CASSYSGRGSDTQYF.

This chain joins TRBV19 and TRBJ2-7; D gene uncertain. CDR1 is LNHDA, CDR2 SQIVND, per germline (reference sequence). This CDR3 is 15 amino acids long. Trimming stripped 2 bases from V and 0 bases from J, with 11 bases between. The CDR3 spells CASSIPGSSSYEQYF. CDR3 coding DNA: TGTGCCAGTAGTATACCAGGCTCGAGCTCCTACGAGCAGTACTTC. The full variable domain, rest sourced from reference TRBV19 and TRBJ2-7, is DGGITQSPKYLFRKEGQNVTLSCEQNLNHDAMYWYRQDPGQGLRLIYYSQIVNDFQKGDIAEGYSVSREKKESFPLTVTSAQKNPTAFYLCASSIPGSSSYEQYFGPGTRLTVT.

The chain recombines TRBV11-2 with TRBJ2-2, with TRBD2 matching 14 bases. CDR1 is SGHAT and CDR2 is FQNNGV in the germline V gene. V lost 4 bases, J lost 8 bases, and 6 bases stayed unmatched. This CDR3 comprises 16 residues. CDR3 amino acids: CASSYGTSGGRGELFF. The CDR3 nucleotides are TGTGCCAGCAGCTACGGGACTAGCGGGGGAAGAGGGGAGCTGTTTTTT.

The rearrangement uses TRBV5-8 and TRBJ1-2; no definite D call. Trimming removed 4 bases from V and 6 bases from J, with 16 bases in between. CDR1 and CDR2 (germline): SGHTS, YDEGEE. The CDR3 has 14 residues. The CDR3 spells CASSPHGVSHGYTF. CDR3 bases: TGTGCCAGCAGCCCGCACGGGGTTAGCCATGGCTACACCTTC.

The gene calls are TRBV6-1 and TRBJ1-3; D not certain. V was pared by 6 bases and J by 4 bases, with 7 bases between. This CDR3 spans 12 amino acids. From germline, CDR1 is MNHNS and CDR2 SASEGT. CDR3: CASRRGGNTIYF. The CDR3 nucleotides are TGTGCCAGCAGGAGAGGGGGAAACACCATATATTTT.

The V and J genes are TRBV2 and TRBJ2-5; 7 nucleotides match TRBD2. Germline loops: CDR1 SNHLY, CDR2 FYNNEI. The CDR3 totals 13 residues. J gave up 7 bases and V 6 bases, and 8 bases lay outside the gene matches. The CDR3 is CASRPGGERTQYF. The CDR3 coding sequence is TGTGCCAGCAGGCCGGGGGGAGAGAGGACCCAGTACTTC.

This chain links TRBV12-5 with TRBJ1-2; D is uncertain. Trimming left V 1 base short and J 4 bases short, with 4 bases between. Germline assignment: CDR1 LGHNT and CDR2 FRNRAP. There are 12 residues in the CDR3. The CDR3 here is CASGLGAYGYTF. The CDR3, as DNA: TGTGCTAGTGGTTTGGGGGCCTATGGCTACACCTTC.

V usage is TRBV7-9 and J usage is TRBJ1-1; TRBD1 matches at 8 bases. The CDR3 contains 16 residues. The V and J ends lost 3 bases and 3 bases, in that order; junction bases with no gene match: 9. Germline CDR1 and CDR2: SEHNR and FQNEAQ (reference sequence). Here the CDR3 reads CASSFSQGALDTEAFF. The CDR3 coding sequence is TGTGCCAGCAGCTTTAGTCAGGGGGCGCTGGACACTGAAGCTTTCTTT.

The CDR3 spells CASMQVDTIYF. CDR3 nucleotide sequence: TGTGCCAGCATGCAGGTAGACACCATATATTTT. V gene TRBV2 combines with J gene TRBJ1-3; no clear D. The V end lost 7 bases, the J end lost 8 bases, and 9 bases lay between the germline ends. From germline, CDR1 is SNHLY and CDR2 FYNNEI. This CDR3 has 11 residues.

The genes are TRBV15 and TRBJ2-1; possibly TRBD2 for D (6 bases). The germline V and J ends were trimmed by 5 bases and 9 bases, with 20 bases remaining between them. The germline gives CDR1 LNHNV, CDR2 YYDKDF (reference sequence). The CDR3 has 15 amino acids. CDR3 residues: CATSLEEGSFVEQFF. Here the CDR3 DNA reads TGTGCCACCAGCCTGGAGGAGGGGAGTTTTGTTGAGCAGTTCTTC.

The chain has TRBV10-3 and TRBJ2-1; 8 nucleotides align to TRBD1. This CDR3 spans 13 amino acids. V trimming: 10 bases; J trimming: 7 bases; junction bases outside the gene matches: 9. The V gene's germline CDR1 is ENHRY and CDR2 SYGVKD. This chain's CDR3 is CATTDRAGNEQFF. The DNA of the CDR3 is TGTGCCACGACGGACAGGGCGGGTAATGAGCAGTTCTTC.

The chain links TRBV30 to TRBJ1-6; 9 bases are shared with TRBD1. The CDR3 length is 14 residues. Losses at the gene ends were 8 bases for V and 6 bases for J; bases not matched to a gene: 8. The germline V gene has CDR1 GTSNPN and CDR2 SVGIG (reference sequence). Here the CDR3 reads CAGGTGTTNSPLHF. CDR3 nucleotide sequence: TGTGCCGGGGGGACAGGGACGACTAATTCACCCCTCCACTTT.

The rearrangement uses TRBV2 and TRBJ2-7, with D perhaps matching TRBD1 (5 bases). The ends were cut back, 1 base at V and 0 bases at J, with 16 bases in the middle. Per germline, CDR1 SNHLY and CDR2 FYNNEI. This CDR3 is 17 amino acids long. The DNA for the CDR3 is TGTGCCAGCAGTGAAGTTTGGGGCCAGGCGAGCTCCTACGAGCAGTACTTC. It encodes CASSEVWGQASSYEQYF.

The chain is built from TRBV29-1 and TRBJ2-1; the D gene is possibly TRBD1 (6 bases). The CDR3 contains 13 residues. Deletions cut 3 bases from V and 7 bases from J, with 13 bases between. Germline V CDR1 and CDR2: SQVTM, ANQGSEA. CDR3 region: CSVDPGAWNEQFF. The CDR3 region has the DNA TGCAGCGTTGATCCAGGGGCATGGAATGAGCAGTTCTTC.

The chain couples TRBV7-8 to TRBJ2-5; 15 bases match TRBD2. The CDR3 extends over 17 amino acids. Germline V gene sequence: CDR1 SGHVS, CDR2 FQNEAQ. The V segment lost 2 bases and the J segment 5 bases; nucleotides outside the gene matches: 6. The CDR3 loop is CASSLIPGTSGRETQYF. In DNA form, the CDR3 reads TGTGCCAGCAGCTTAATTCCTGGGACTAGCGGGAGGGAGACCCAGTACTTC. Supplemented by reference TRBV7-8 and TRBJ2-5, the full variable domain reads GAGVSQSPRYKVAKRGQDVALRCDPISGHVSLFWYQQALGQGPEFLTYFQNEAQLDKSGLPSDRFFAERPEGSVSTLKIQRTQQEDSAVYLCASSLIPGTSGRETQYFGPGTRLLVL.

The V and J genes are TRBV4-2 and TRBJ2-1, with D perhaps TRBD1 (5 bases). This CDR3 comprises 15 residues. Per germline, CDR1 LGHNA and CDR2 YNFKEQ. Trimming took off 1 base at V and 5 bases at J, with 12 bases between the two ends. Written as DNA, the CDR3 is TGTGCCAGCAGCCAAGTTGCCAGGGCTCACAATGAGCAGTTCTTC. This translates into CASSQVARAHNEQFF.

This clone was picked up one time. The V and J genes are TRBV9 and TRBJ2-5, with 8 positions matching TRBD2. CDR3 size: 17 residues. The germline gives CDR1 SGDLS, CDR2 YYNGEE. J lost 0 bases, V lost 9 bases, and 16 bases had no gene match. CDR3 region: CAIPAPPSGLYQETQYF. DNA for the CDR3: TGTGCCATCCCTGCGCCCCCTAGCGGGCTGTACCAAGAGACCCAGTACTTC.

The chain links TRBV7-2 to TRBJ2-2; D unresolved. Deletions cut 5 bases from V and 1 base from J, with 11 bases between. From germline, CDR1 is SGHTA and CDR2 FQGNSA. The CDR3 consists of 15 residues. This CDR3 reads CASSGTAKNTGELFF. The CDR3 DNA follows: TGTGCCAGCAGCGGAACAGCCAAGAACACCGGGGAGCTGTTTTTT.

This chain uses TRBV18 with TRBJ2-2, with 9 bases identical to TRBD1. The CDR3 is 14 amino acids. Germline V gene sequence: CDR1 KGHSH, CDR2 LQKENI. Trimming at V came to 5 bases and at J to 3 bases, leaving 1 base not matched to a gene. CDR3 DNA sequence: TGTGCCAGCTCAAGGACAGGGGACACCGGGGAGCTGTTTTTT. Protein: CASSRTGDTGELFF.

In nucleotides, the CDR3 is TGCGCCAGCAGCTGGAGTTTCCTCGACGAGCAGTACTTC. This encodes CASSWSFLDEQYF. The chain combines TRBV5-1 with TRBJ2-7; no definite D call. Trimming took off 3 bases at V and 5 bases at J, with 12 bases between the two ends. The V gene's germline CDR1 is SGHRS and CDR2 YFSETQ. The CDR3 has 13 residues.

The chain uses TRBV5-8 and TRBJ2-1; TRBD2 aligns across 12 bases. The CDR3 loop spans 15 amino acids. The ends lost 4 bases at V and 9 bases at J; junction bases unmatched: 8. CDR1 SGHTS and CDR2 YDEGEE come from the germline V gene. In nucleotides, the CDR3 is TGTGCCAGCAGCCTAAGACTAGCGGGAGTGGGTGAGCAGTTCTTC. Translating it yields CASSLRLAGVGEQFF.

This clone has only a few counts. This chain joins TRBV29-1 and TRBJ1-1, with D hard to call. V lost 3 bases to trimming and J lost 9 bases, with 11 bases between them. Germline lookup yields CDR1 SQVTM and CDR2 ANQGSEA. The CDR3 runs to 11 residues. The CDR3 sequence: CSVDRVNQAFF. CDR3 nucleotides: TGCAGCGTTGACCGGGTGAACCAAGCTTTCTTT.